The clone carrying this TCR beta chain has more than one count but fewer than ten. These data belong to a study of identical twins. One entry per CDR3 protein, called by TCRdb with MiXCR from the 5' RACE reads. The data hold around 680,000 distinct CDR3 sequences, with 8.5% to 9% observed a single time. The CDR3 consists of 14 residues. CDR1 and CDR2 from the germline V gene are SGHVS and FNYEAQ. J was trimmed by 4 bases and V by 5 bases; bases with no gene match: 4. The data were also submitted as part of a second study, on yellow fever vaccine responses in identical twins.

This sequence originates from a woman aged 18-30 years in good health. Material for sequencing was PBMCs. The chain has TRBV7-6 and TRBJ2-1, with TRBD1 identical over 8 bases. The CDR3 here is CASSRTGNYNEQFF. The CDR3 nucleotides read TGTGCCAGCAGCCGGACAGGGAATTACAATGAGCAGTTCTTC.